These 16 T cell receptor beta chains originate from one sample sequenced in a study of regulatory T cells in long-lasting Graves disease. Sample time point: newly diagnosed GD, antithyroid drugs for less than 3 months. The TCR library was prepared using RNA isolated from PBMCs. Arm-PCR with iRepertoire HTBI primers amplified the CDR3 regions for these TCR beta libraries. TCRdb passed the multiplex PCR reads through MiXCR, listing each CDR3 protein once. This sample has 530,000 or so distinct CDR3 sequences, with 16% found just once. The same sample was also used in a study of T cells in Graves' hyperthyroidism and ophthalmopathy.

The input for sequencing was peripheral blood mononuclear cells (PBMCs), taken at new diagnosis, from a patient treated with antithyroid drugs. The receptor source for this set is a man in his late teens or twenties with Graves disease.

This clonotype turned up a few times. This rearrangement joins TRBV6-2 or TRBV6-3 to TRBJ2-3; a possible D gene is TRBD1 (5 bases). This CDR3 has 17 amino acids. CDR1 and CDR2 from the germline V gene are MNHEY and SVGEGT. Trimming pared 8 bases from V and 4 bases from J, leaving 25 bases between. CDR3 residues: CASDGKLRRGSSDTQYF. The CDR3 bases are TGTGCCAGCGACGGTAAGCTAAGAAGGGGTAGCTCAGATACGCAGTATTTT.

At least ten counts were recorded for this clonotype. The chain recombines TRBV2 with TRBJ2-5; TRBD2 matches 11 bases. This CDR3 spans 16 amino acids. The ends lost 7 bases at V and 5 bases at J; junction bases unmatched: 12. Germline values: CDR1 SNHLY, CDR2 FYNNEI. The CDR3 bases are TGTGCCAGCACATATACTAGCGGGAGTAGGTGGGAGACCCAGTACTTC. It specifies CASTYTSGSRWETQYF.

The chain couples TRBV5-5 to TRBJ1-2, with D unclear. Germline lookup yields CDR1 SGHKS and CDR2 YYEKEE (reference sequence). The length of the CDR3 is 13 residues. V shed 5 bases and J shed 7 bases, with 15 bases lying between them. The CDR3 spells CASRSDFGGGYTF. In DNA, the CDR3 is TGTGCCAGCAGGTCGGACTTTGGCGGTGGCTACACCTTC.

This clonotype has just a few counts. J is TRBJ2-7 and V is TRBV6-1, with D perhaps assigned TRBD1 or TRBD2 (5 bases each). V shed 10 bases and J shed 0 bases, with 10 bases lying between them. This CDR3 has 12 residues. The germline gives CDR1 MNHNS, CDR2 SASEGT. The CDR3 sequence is CATEGSSYEQYF. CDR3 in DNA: TGTGCCACCGAGGGGAGCTCCTACGAGCAGTACTTC.

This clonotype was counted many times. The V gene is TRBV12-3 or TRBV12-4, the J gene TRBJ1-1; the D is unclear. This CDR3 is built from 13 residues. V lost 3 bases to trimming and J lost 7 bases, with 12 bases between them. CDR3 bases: TGTGCCAGCAGTTTTGGGAGGGCGGGTGAAGCTTTCTTT. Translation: CASSFGRAGEAFF.

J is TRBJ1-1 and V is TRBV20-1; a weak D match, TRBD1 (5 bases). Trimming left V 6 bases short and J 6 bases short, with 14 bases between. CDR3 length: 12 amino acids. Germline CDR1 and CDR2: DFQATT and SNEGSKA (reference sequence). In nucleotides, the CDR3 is TGCAGTGCCCCCGCACAGGTATCTGAAGCTTTCTTT. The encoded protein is CSAPAQVSEAFF.

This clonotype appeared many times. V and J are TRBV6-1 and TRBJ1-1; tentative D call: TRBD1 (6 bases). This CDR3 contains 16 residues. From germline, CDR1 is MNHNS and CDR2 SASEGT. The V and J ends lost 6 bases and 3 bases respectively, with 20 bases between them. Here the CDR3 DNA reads TGTGCCAGCAGCCAAAAAGTAGTAGGGGGGCACACTGAAGCTTTCTTT. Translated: CASSQKVVGGHTEAFF.

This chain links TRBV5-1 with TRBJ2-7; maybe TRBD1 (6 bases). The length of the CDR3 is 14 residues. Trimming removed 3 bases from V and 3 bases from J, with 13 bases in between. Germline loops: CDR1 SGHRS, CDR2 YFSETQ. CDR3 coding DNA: TGCGCCAGCAGCTGGGGGACACCTAGCTACGAGCAGTACTTC. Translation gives CASSWGTPSYEQYF.

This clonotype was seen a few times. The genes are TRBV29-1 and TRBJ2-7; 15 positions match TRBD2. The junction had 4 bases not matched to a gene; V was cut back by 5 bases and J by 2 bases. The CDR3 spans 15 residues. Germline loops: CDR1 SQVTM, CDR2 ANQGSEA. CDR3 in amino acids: CSVTGTSGRTYEQYF. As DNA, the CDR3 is TGCAGCGTTACCGGGACTAGCGGGAGGACCTACGAGCAGTACTTC.

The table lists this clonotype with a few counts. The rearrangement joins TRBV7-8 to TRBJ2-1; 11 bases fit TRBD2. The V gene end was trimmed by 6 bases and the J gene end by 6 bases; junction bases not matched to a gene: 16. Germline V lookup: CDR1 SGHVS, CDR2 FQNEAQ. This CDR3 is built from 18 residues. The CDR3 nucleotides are TGTGCCAGCAGTTTAAGTCTTAGCGGGGGGGGGGCACCCAATGAGCAGTTCTTC. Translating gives CASSLSLSGGGAPNEQFF.

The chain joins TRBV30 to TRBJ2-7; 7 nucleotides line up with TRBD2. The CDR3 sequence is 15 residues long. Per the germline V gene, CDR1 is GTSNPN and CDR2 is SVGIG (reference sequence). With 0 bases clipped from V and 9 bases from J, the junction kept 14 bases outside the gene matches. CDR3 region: CAWSVISGTPPRQYF. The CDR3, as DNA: TGTGCCTGGAGTGTTATAAGCGGGACCCCCCCTCGGCAGTACTTC. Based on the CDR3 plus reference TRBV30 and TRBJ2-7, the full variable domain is SQTIHQWPATLVQPVGSPLSLECTVEGTSNPNLYWYRQAAGRGLQLLFYSVGIGQISSEVPQNLSASRPQDRQFILSSKKLLLSDSGFYLCAWSVISGTPPRQYFGPGTRLTVT.

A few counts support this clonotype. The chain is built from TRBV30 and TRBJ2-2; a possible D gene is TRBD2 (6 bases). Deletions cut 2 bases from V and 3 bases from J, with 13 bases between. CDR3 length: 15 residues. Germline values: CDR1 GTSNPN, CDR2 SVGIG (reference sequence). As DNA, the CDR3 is TGTGCCTGGAGTCGCGAAGCGGGCGACACCGGGGAGCTGTTTTTT. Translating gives CAWSREAGDTGELFF.

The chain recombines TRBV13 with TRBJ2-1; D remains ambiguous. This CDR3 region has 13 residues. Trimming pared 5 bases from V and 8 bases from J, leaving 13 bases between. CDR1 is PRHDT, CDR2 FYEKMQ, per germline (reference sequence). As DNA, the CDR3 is TGTGCCAGCAGCCCAGACACACGCGATGAGCAGTTCTTC. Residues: CASSPDTRDEQFF.

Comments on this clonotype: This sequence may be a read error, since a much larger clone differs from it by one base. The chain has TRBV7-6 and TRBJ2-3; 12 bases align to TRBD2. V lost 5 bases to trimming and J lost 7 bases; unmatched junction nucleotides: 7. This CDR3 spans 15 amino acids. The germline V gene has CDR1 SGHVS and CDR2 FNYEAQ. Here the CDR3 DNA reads TGTGCCAGCAGCCGACTAGCGGGAGCGGCACATACGCAGTATTTT. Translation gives CASSRLAGAAHTQYF.

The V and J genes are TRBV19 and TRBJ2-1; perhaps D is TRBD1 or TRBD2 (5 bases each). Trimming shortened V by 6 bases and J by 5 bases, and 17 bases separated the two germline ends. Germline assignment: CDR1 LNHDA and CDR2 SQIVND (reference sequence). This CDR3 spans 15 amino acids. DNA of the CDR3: TGTGCCAGTAGCTATTTGGGGGTCCTAGACAATGAGCAGTTCTTC. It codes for CASSYLGVLDNEQFF.

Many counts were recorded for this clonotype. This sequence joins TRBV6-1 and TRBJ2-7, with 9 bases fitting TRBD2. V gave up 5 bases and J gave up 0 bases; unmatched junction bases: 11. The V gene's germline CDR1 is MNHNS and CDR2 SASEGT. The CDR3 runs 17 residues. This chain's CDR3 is CASSPIRTSANSYEQYF. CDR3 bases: TGTGCCAGCAGTCCCATAAGGACTAGCGCAAACTCCTACGAGCAGTACTTC.